The clone carrying this T cell receptor (beta chain) has more than one count but fewer than ten. Its antigen is not identified. Germline V gene lookup returns CDR1 SGHVS and CDR2 FNYEAQ. CDR3 length: 15 amino acids. V lost 5 bases and J lost 8; bases outside the gene matches: 8. These data are taken from a study of Siglec-9 on CD8 T cells in melanoma. Notes on the study in general: An effector memory CD8+ T-cell subset seemingly accumulating in melanoma was reportedly marked and regulated by Siglec-9.

Clones were read by immunoSEQ multiplex PCR, and TCRdb kept only the in-frame ones, dropping some. The sample contains 29,000 or so clones, about 80% of which appear only once. The sequencing input was Siglec-9- CD8+ T cells sorted from blood. The chain joins TRBV7-6 to TRBJ1-4, with 10 bases matching TRBD1. The source of this sequence is a human donor in good health. CDR3 DNA sequence: TGTGCCAGCAGCCCGGGGACAGGGGATCTGGAAAAACTGTTTTTT. Amino acids: CASSPGTGDLEKLFF. The whole variable domain, filled in from reference TRBV7-6 and TRBJ1-4, reads GAGVSQSPRYKVTKRGQDVALRCDPISGHVSLYWYRQALGQGPEFLTYFNYEAQQDKSGLPNDRFSAERPEGSISTLTIQRTEQRDSAMYRCASSPGTGDLEKLFFGSGTQLSVL.